This T cell receptor (beta chain) was captured in a study of PD-1 blockade in classical Hodgkin lymphoma. Study as a whole: Patients received nivolumab 3 mg/kg intravenously every 2 weeks. Study-level results: The baseline diversity of complete responders showed similarity to that of newly diagnosed patients. Exclusion removed patients who began nivolumab under 1 year after ASCT.

Time point meaning: cycle 4 day 1 (C4D1), after about 6 weeks of nivolumab. Each patient relapsed following autologous stem cell transplantation, and prior brentuximab vedotin exposure differed. Classification of best responses gave complete response, partial response or progressive disease. The protocol was immunoSEQ multiplex PCR, while the TCRdb copy is restricted to in-frame clones and leaves out a portion. The sample records some 58,000 clones, about 89% being singletons. After removal of 2 bases from V and 3 bases from J, the junction contained 4 bases not matched to a gene. This CDR3 comprises 15 residues. Germline assignment: CDR1 MNHNS and CDR2 SASEGT. Turning to this clone: The target antigen is unknown.

This chain joins TRBV6-1 and TRBJ2-7; 10 positions agree with TRBD2. Sequenced here: peripheral blood mononuclear cells (PBMCs), sampled before the fourth cycle of nivolumab. This TCR was sampled from a human donor with classical Hodgkin lymphoma. Here the CDR3 reads CASSEWVAGGYEQYF. The CDR3 nucleotides are TGTGCCAGCAGTGAATGGGTAGCGGGGGGCTACGAGCAGTACTTC.